This T cell receptor beta chain was profiled in a study of shared clonotypes between healthy human individuals. General study results and limits: Generally, estimated richness proved larger in naive subsets than it did in memory subsets.

V shed 0 bases and J shed 2 bases, with 11 bases lying between them. The germline CDR1 and CDR2 sequences are MGHRA and YSYEKL. The CDR3 extends over 15 amino acids. The method was immunoSEQ multiplex PCR; TCRdb's version includes in-frame clones alone and lacks a portion of them. The data show some 2,000,000 clones, 90% to 97% seen once. As for this clone: Its antigen is not identified.

The receptor was isolated from a man aged 18 to 29 in good health. Sequences were obtained from naive CD4+ T cells sorted from blood. Sample subset: CD45RA+ positively selected. The chain uses TRBV4-1 and TRBJ2-7; D ambiguous. DNA of the CDR3: TGCGCCAGCAGCCAAGATGACTTATCTCCCTACGAGCAGTACTTC. It codes for CASSQDDLSPYEQYF.